The source of this TCR beta chain is a study of T cell repertoires in cytomegalovirus infection. Study-wide background: Signatures in public TCR beta sequences pointed to both CMV infection and matching HLA type.

J was trimmed by 1 base and V by 6 bases; bases with no gene match: 17. Germline-derived CDR1 and CDR2 are MNHEY and SVGAGI. This CDR3 has 21 residues. TCRdb passed the reads through MiXCR, listing each CDR3 protein once. The sample carries about a million distinct CDR3 sequences, around 32% recorded once. This clonotype showed up just a few times. Its target is not known. The sample here was cultured CD8+ T cells from PBMCs, taken from culture after CMV antigen stimulation. The source of this sequence is a human donor in good health (CMV status not recorded). Some clones in this sample may be carry-over from other donors' samples. This rearrangement joins TRBV6-5 to TRBJ2-2; 13 positions match TRBD2. CDR3 loop: CASRARGAVTSGGRNTGELFF. The CDR3 DNA follows: TGTGCCAGCAGGGCCCGTGGTGCGGTGACTAGCGGGGGGCGGAACACCGGGGAGCTGTTTTTT.